The following is a TCR beta chain sequence with its context. The time point: sample taken at primary tumor resection. Researchers sequenced whole RNA taken from tumor, nontumor lung or frozen PBMC without sorting. TCRdb re-analysed the 5' RACE reads in MiXCR, keeping a single row per CDR3 protein. The sample consists of around 60,000 distinct CDR3 sequences, less than 10% of them appearing once. The data are from a study of spatial heterogeneity in lung cancer. CDR1 is MDHEN and CDR2 is SYDVKM in the germline V gene. The germline V and J ends were trimmed by 2 bases and 6 bases, with 10 bases remaining between them. The CDR3 contains 13 residues.

This chain connects TRBV28 to TRBJ1-2, with D perhaps matching TRBD1 (6 bases). This specimen consisted of PBMCs, obtained at surgery. The receptor's source is a female donor with early-stage non-small cell lung cancer. CDR3 in DNA: TGTGCCAGCAGTTTAGAGGGGGGAAATGGCTACACCTTC. This sequence encodes CASSLEGGNGYTF.